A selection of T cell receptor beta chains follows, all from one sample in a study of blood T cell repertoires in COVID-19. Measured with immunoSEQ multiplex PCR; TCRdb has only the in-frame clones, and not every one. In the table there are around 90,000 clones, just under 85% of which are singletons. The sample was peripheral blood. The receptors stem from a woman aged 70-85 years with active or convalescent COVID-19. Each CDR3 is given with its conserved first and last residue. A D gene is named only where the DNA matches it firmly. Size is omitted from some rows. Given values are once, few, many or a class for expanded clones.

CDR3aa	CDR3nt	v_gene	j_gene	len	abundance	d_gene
CASSRTGNTGELFF	TGTGCCAGCAGCCGAACAGGGAACACCGGGGAGCTGTTTTTT	TRBV5-6	TRBJ2-2	14	few	-
CASSYDRVGNTIYF	TGTGCCAGCAGCTACGACAGGGTCGGAAACACCATATATTTT	TRBV6-6	TRBJ1-3	14	-	TRBD1
CASSRAGDYNEQFF	TGTGCCAGCAGCCGGGCGGGGGACTACAATGAGCAGTTCTTC	TRBV5-6	TRBJ2-1	14	-	TRBD2
CASSQRTSGRSYEQYF	TGTGCCAGCAGCCAAAGGACTAGCGGGCGGTCCTACGAGCAGTACTTC	TRBV14	TRBJ2-7	16	few	TRBD2
CATSSQGGMDTEAFF	TGTGCCACCAGCTCCCAGGGAGGGATGGATACTGAAGCTTTCTTT	TRBV15	TRBJ1-1	15	-	-
CASSTGLAGGQLTDTQYF	TGTGCCAGCAGTACCGGGCTAGCGGGGGGGCAACTTACAGATACGCAGTATTTT	TRBV28	TRBJ2-3	18	-	TRBD2
CAWSPHPQGFRGMPQHF	TGTGCCTGGAGTCCCCACCCCCAGGGCTTTAGAGGCATGCCCCAGCATTTT	TRBV30	TRBJ1-5	17	-	-
CASSTGTGYSNQPQHF	TGTGCCAGTAGTACCGGGACAGGCTATAGCAATCAGCCCCAGCATTTT	TRBV19	TRBJ1-5	16	-	TRBD1
CASSFGHKIGQGISNYGYTF	TGTGCCAGCAGCTTCGGCCATAAGATCGGACAGGGGATTTCTAACTATGGCTACACCTTC	TRBV5-4	TRBJ1-2	20	-	TRBD1
CASSLGGQGYTDTQYF	TGCGCCAGCAGCTTGGGGGGACAGGGCTACACAGATACGCAGTATTTT	TRBV5-1	TRBJ2-3	16	few	TRBD1
CASSTRGMRNTEAFF	TGTGCCAGCAGCACAAGGGGTATGAGGAACACTGAAGCTTTCTTT	TRBV7-8	TRBJ1-1	15	-	-
CSASSVQETQYF	TGCAGTGCTAGTTCCGTTCAAGAGACCCAGTACTTC	TRBV20-1	TRBJ2-5	12	once	-
CASSLQGRVDSPLHF	TGTGCCAGCAGCTTACAGGGGAGGGTCGACTCACCCCTCCACTTT	TRBV7-8	TRBJ1-6	15	-	-
CASRDRGANTEAFF	TGTGCCAGCAGGGACAGGGGGGCGAACACTGAAGCTTTCTTT	TRBV6-5	TRBJ1-1	14	-	TRBD1
CASSQGLWVGELFF	TGTGCCAGCAGCCAGGGCCTCTGGGTCGGGGAGCTGTTTTTT	TRBV9	TRBJ2-2	14	-	-
CASRRGGGNSPLHF	TGTGCCAGCAGGAGAGGGGGGGGGAATTCACCCCTCCACTTT	TRBV28	TRBJ1-6	14	-	-
CASSYSRARLWEQFF	TGTGCCAGCAGTTACTCGCGGGCCAGACTCTGGGAGCAGTTCTTC	TRBV6-5	TRBJ2-1	15	-	-
CASSSTGGAYEQYF	TGCGCCAGCAGCTCGACAGGGGGCGCATACGAGCAGTACTTC	TRBV5-1	TRBJ2-7	14	-	TRBD1
CASSIGSDTGELFF	TGTGCCAGTAGTATAGGGTCAGACACCGGGGAGCTGTTTTTT	TRBV19	TRBJ2-2	14	-	-
CATSRLGQEIGIAYNSPLHF	TGTGCCACCAGTCGTCTTGGACAGGAGATAGGGATCGCCTATAATTCACCCCTCCACTTT	TRBV6-6	TRBJ1-6	20	-	TRBD1
CASRDSYEQYF	TGTGCCAGCAGGGACAGCTACGAGCAGTACTTC	TRBV2	TRBJ2-7	11	-	-
CASSPQTSGTDTQYF	TGTGCCAGCAGCCCACAGACTAGCGGCACAGATACGCAGTATTTT	TRBV7-2	TRBJ2-3	15	-	TRBD2
CASSLAGTGVEQYF	TGTGCCAGCAGCTTAGCGGGGACAGGGGTCGAGCAGTACTTC	TRBV7-2	TRBJ2-7	14	-	TRBD1
CASSFQGQSGETQYF	TGTGCCAGCAGTTTTCAGGGGCAGTCAGGAGAGACCCAGTACTTC	TRBV27	TRBJ2-5	15	-	-
CASSQGPGDNYGYTF	TGCGCCAGCAGCCAAGGTCCAGGGGATAACTATGGCTACACCTTC	TRBV4-3	TRBJ1-2	15	once	-
CASSRAGGPGDTQYF	TGTGCCAGCAGCCGAGCGGGGGGGCCAGGAGATACGCAGTATTTT	TRBV7-9	TRBJ2-3	15	-	TRBD2
CASSTGPGLSSSYEQYF	TGTGCCAGCAGCACGGGACCGGGACTCTCAAGCTCCTACGAGCAGTACTTC	TRBV21-1	TRBJ2-7	17	-	-
CASSILTTSTEAFF	TGTGCCAGTAGTATTCTCACGACAAGCACTGAAGCTTTCTTT	TRBV19	TRBJ1-1	14	-	-
CASSERTPPSTDTQYF	TGTGCCAGCAGTGAAAGGACACCCCCTAGCACAGATACGCAGTATTTT	TRBV6-1	TRBJ2-3	16	-	-
CAISKGQGSETQYF	TGTGCCATCAGTAAGGGACAGGGGTCAGAGACCCAGTACTTC	TRBV10-3	TRBJ2-5	14	-	TRBD1
CASSLGGRGDLQETQYF	TGTGCCAGCAGCTTAGGGGGCCGGGGGGACCTACAAGAGACCCAGTACTTC	TRBV7-9	TRBJ2-5	17	-	TRBD2
CASSPTVINYGYTF	TGTGCCAGCTCTCCGACAGTCATCAACTATGGCTACACCTTC	TRBV2	TRBJ1-2	14	-	-
CASSPGLAGALTDTQYF	TGTGCCAGCAGTCCGGGACTAGCGGGGGCCCTCACAGATACGCAGTATTTT	TRBV7-6	TRBJ2-3	17	-	TRBD2
CASSVDGVGETQYF	TGTGCCAGCAGCGTAGACGGGGTTGGGGAGACCCAGTACTTC	TRBV9	TRBJ2-5	14	once	-
CASSPRQGRVGNQPQHF	TGCGCCAGCAGCCCTAGACAGGGGAGAGTAGGCAATCAGCCCCAGCATTTT	TRBV4-3	TRBJ1-5	17	-	TRBD1
CASSFTGGLGNEQFF	TGTGCCAGCAGTTTTACCGGGGGGCTAGGGAATGAGCAGTTCTTC	TRBV7-2	TRBJ2-1	15	-	-
CASSPPSGGRNTGELFF	TGTGCCAGCAGCCCACCTAGCGGGGGCCGGAACACCGGGGAGCTGTTTTTT	TRBV5-4	TRBJ2-2	17	-	TRBD2
CASRNTPDGGYEQYF	TGTGCCAGCCGAAATACCCCGGACGGGGGGTACGAGCAGTACTTC	TRBV19	TRBJ2-7	15	once	TRBD2
CASSLVGEQYSNQPQHF	TGTGCCAGCAGTTTAGTCGGCGAACAGTATAGCAATCAGCCCCAGCATTTT	TRBV28	TRBJ1-5	17	-	-
CASSPFGQNTEAFF	TGTGCCAGCAGCCCCTTCGGTCAGAACACTGAAGCTTTCTTT	TRBV7-9	TRBJ1-1	14	-	-
CASSPGQGARGEQFF	TGCGCCAGCAGCCCAGGACAGGGCGCGCGTGGTGAGCAGTTCTTC	TRBV5-1	TRBJ2-1	15	-	TRBD1
CASQGQGDTGELFF	TGTGCCAGCCAAGGACAGGGGGACACCGGGGAGCTGTTTTTT	TRBV18	TRBJ2-2	14	-	TRBD1
CASGVGGSTDTQYF	TGTGCCAGCGGAGTGGGGGGGAGCACAGATACGCAGTATTTT	TRBV2	TRBJ2-3	14	-	TRBD2
CASSLTVNTEAFF	TGTGCCAGCAGCTTAACGGTGAACACTGAAGCTTTCTTT	TRBV7-2	TRBJ1-1	13	-	-
CASGTGRDYGYTF	TGTGCCAGCGGCACAGGGCGTGACTATGGCTACACCTTC	TRBV27	TRBJ1-2	13	-	-
CASSYGRVEEKLFF	TGTGCCAGCAGTTACGGGCGTGTTGAGGAAAAACTGTTTTTT	TRBV6-5	TRBJ1-4	14	-	-
CASRKTTGGGTEAFF	TGTGCCAGCAGAAAGACGACAGGGGGAGGGACTGAAGCTTTCTTT	TRBV6-5	TRBJ1-1	15	few	TRBD1
CASSLDAFSSGNTIYF	TGTGCCAGCTCCCTAGACGCATTCAGCTCTGGAAACACCATATATTTT	TRBV18	TRBJ1-3	16	-	-
CASSFGLRGLGGYTF	TGTGCCAGCAGTTTCGGGCTCAGGGGGCTCGGCGGCTACACCTTC	TRBV25-1	TRBJ1-2	15	-	TRBD1
CASRGLLGSYEQYF	TGTGCCAGCAGGGGACTCCTTGGCTCCTACGAGCAGTACTTC	TRBV2	TRBJ2-7	14	-	-
CASTRSSYNSPLHF	TGTGCCAGCACGAGGAGCTCCTATAATTCACCCCTCCACTTT	TRBV6-5	TRBJ1-6	14	-	-
CASSQELQGSPLHF	TGTGCCAGCAGCCAAGAATTGCAGGGTTCACCCCTCCACTTT	TRBV14	TRBJ1-6	14	-	-
CASSLLGYSNQPQHF	TGTGCCAGCAGCTTGCTCGGTTATAGCAATCAGCCCCAGCATTTT	TRBV5-6	TRBJ1-5	15	-	-